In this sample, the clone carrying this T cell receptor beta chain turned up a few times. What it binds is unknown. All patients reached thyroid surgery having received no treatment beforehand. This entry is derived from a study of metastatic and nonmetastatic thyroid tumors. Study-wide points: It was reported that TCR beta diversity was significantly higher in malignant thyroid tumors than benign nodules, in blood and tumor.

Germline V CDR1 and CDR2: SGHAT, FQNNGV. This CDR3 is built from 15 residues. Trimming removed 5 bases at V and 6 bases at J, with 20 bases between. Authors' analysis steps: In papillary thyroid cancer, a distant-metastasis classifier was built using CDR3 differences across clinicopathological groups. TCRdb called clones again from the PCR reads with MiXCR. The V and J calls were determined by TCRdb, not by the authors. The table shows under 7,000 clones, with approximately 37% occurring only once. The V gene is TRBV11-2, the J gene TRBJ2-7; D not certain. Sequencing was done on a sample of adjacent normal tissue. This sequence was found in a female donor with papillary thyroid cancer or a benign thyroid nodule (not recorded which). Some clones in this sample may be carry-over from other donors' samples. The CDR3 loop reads CASSPRPLPYGEQYF. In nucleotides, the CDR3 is TGTGCCAGCAGCCCGCGACCATTACCCTACGGCGAGCAGTACTTC. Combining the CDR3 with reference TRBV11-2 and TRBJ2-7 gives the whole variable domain EAGVAQSPRYKIIEKRQSVAFWCNPISGHATLYWYQQILGQGPKLLIQFQNNGVVDDSQLPKDRFSAERLKGVDSTLKIQPAKLEDSAVYLCASSPRPLPYGEQYFGPGTRLTVT.